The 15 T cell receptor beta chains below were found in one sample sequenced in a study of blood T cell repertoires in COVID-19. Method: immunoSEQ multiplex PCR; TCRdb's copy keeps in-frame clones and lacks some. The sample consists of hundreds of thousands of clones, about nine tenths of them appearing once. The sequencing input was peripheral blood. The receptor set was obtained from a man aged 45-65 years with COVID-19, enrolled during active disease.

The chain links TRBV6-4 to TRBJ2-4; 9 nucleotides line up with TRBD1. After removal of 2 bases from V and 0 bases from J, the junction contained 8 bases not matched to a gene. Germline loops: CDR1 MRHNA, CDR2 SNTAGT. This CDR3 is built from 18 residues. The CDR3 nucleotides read TGTGCCAGCAGTGACCCACACAACAGGGGGCTAGCCAAAAACATTCAGTACTTC. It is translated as CASSDPHNRGLAKNIQYF.

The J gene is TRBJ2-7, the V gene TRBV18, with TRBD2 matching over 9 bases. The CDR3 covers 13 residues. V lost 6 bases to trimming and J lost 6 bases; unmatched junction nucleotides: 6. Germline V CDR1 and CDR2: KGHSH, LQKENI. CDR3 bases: TGTGCCAGCTCGGTAGCGGGAGATGGCGAGCAGTACTTC. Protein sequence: CASSVAGDGEQYF.

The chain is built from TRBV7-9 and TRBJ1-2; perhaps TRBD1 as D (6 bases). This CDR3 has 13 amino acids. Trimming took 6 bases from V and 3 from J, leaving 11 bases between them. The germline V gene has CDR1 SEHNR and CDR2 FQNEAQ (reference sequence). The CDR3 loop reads CASSPPGDYGYTF. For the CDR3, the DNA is TGTGCCAGCAGTCCCCCAGGGGACTATGGCTACACCTTC. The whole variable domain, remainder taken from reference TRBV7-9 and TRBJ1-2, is DTGVSQNPRHKITKRGQNVTFRCDPISEHNRLYWYRQTLGQGPEFLTYFQNEAQLEKSRLLSDRFSAERPKGSFSTLEIQRTEQGDSAMYLCASSPPGDYGYTFGSGTRLTVV.

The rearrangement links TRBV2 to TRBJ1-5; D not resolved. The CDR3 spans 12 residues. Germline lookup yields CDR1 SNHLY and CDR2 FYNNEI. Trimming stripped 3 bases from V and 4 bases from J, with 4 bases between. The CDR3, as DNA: TGTGCCAGCAGTGACCCAAATCAGCCCCAGCATTTT. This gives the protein CASSDPNQPQHF. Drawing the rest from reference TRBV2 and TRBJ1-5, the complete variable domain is EPEVTQTPSHQVTQMGQEVILRCVPISNHLYFYWYRQILGQKVEFLVSFYNNEISEKSEIFDDQFSVERPDGSNFTLKIRSTKLEDSAMYFCASSDPNQPQHFGDGTRLSIL.

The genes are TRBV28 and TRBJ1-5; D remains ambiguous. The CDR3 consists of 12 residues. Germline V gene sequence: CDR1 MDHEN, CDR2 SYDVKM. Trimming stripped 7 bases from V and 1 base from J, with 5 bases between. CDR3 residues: CASKQSNQPQHF. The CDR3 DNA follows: TGTGCCAGCAAACAGAGCAATCAGCCCCAGCATTTT.

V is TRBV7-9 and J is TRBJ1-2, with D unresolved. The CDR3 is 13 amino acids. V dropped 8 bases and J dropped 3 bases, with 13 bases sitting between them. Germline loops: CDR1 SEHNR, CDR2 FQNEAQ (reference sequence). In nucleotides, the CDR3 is TGTGCCAGCGGGGTAGGACTCGACTATGGCTACACCTTC. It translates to CASGVGLDYGYTF.

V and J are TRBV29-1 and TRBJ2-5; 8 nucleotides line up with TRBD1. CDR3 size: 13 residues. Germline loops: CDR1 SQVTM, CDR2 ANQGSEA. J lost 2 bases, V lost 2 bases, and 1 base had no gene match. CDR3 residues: CSVETGGQETQYF. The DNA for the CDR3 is TGCAGCGTTGAAACAGGGGGGCAAGAGACCCAGTACTTC.

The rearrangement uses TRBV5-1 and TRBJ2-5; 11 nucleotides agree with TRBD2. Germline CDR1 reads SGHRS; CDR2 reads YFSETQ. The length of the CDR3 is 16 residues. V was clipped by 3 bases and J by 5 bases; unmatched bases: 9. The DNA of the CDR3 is TGCGCCAGCAGCTCTTCACTAGCGGGAGAGTATGAGACCCAGTACTTC. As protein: CASSSSLAGEYETQYF.

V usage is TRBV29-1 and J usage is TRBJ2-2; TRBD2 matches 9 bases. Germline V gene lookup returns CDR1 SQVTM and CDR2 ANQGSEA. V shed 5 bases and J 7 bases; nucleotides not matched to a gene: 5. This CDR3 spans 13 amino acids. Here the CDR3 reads CSVRRTSVGELFF. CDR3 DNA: TGCAGCGTTCGTAGGACTAGCGTCGGGGAGCTGTTTTTT.

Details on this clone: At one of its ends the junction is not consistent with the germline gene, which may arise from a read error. The CDR3 sequence is CASSKQVTQYF. CDR3 coding DNA: TGTGCCAGTAGTAAGCAAGTGACCCAGTACTTC. This chain links TRBV19 with TRBJ2-5, with D unresolved. Germline CDR1 reads LNHDA; CDR2 reads SQIVND (reference sequence). There are 11 residues in the CDR3.

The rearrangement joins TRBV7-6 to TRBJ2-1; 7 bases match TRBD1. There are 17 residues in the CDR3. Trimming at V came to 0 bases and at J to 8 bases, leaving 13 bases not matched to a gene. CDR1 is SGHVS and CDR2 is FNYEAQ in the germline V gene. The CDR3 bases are TGTGCCAGCAGCTTAGCGTCTCGGGGACAGAGTTCCCATGAGCAGTTCTTC. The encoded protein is CASSLASRGQSSHEQFF.

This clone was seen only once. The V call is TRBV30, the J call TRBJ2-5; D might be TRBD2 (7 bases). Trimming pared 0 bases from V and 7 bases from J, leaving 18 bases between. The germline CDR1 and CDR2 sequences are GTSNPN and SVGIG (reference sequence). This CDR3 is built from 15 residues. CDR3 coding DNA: TGTGCCTGGAGTGTAAGGGGGAGGGCTGGTGGGACCCAGTACTTC. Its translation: CAWSVRGRAGGTQYF. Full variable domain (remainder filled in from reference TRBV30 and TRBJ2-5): SQTIHQWPATLVQPVGSPLSLECTVEGTSNPNLYWYRQAAGRGLQLLFYSVGIGQISSEVPQNLSASRPQDRQFILSSKKLLLSDSGFYLCAWSVRGRAGGTQYFGPGTRLLVL.

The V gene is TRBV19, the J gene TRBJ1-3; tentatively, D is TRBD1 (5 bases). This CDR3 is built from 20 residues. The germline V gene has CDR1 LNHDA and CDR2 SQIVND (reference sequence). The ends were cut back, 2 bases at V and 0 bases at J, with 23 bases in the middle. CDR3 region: CASSIFRSWGQERSGNTIYF. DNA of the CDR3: TGTGCCAGTAGTATATTTCGTAGTTGGGGCCAGGAACGCTCTGGAAACACCATATATTTT. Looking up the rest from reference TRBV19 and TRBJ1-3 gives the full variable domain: DGGITQSPKYLFRKEGQNVTLSCEQNLNHDAMYWYRQDPGQGLRLIYYSQIVNDFQKGDIAEGYSVSREKKESFPLTVTSAQKNPTAFYLCASSIFRSWGQERSGNTIYFGEGSWLTVV.

The CDR3 sequence: CASREVTGGALAGGAGANVLTF. Written as DNA, the CDR3 is TGCGCCAGCAGAGAGGTAACAGGGGGCGCGTTAGCGGGAGGTGCCGGGGCCAACGTCCTGACTTTC. This rearrangement joins TRBV5-1 to TRBJ2-6; weak D call: TRBD2 (10 bases). Between the trimmed V and J ends, which lost 5 bases and 4 bases, there was a span of 34 bases. The CDR3 has 22 residues. Germline V gene sequence: CDR1 SGHRS, CDR2 YFSETQ. Combining the CDR3 with reference TRBV5-1 and TRBJ2-6 gives the whole variable domain KAGVTQTPRYLIKTRGQQVTLSCSPISGHRSVSWYQQTPGQGLQFLFEYFSETQRNKGNFPGRFSGRQFSNSRSEMNVSTLELGDSALYLCASREVTGGALAGGAGANVLTFGAGSRLTVL.

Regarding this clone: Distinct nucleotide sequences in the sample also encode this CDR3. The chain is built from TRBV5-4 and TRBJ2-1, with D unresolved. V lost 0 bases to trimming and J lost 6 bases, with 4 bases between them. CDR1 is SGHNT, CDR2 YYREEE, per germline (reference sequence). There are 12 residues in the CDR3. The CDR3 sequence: CASSLDSNEQFF. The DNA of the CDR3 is TGTGCCAGCAGCTTGGACTCCAATGAGCAGTTCTTC.